What follows is one TCR beta chain and its context. Its antigen is still unknown. These data belong to a study of CD8+ T cells in alopecia areata. Regarding the study as a whole: Greater clonality was observed in lesional scalp samples, especially alopecia totalis/universalis, versus normal scalp.

Trimming shortened V by 7 bases and J by 3 bases, and 16 bases separated the two germline ends. The CDR3 consists of 14 residues. Germline CDR1 SQVTM, CDR2 ANQGSEA. The treatment denotes: oral pan-JAK inhibitor, 5-10 mg twice daily. Once RNA had been extracted, it was reverse transcribed into cDNA to act as the sequencing template. TCRdb's table, derived via immunoSEQ multiplex PCR, lists solely in-frame clones and lacks some. Among about 160,000 clones listed, roughly 60% were seen once. This material consisted of CD4+ T cells sorted from blood, taken at week 24, from a patient treated with tofacitinib. This TCR derives from a human donor with alopecia areata. V and J are TRBV29-1 and TRBJ2-4; D possibly uses TRBD1 or TRBD2 (5 bases each). CDR3 nucleotide sequence: TGCAGCGCGTCGGGGCACGTGGACAAAAACATTCAGTACTTC. It is translated as CSASGHVDKNIQYF.